This TCR beta chain stems from a study of T cells expressing NK-cell markers. After re-calling the 5' RACE reads, TCRdb lists one entry per CDR3 protein, DNA absent. The table lists around 280,000 distinct CDR3 sequences, with about 0.4% in the top ten. Germline V lookup: CDR1 LNHDA, CDR2 SQIVND (reference sequence). The CDR3 loop spans 15 amino acids. This chain connects TRBV19 to TRBJ2-2; TCRdb indicates TRBD1, and absent DNA this call remains unverified. This TCR came from a man aged 18 to 29 in good health. Source material: blood T cells: a sorted CD56 or NKG2C T cell subset, CD4+ or CD8+ T cells, or bulk PBMC T cells (not recorded which). The CDR3 is CASSHRGTRTGELFF.